These T cell receptor beta chains were read from a single sample in a study of PD-L1 blockade in urothelial cancer. Sequenced by immunoSEQ multiplex PCR; TCRdb stores in-frame clones only, minus some. The data contain around 66,000 clones, 85% to 90% of them seen just once; the ten biggest clones take up roughly 10%. The source material was PBMCs, sampled around atezolizumab (anti-PD-L1) treatment. The receptors derive from a man aged 55 to 70 with urothelial cancer. The CDR3 runs from the conserved cysteine through the conserved F or W. Each record gives: J gene, clone size, V gene, D gene, CDR3 DNA, CDR3 protein. The D gene is left open where the match is weak. The size field is filled for only some rows; it gives once, few, many or a size class.

>TRBJ1-1|.|TRBV6-5|.
TGTGCCAGCAGTTACTCGAGGCAGGGGTTCACTGAAGCTTTCTTT
CASSYSRQGFTEAFF
>TRBJ2-2|.|TRBV5-1|TRBD2
TGCGCCAGCAGCTTGCGGACTAGTATCACCGGGGAGCTGTTTTTT
CASSLRTSITGELFF
>TRBJ2-1|.|TRBV6-5|TRBD1
TGTGCCAGCAGCCAACCCCGACAGGGTTGGAATGAGCAGTTCTTC
CASSQPRQGWNEQFF
>TRBJ2-3|.|TRBV30|.
TGTGCCTGGAGTGCGGTAGATACGCAGTATTTT
CAWSAVDTQYF
>TRBJ1-5|.|TRBV5-1|.
TGCGCCAGCAGCTTCACAGGGTCTCAGCCCCAGCATTTT
CASSFTGSQPQHF
>TRBJ1-2|.|TRBV27|TRBD1
TGTGCCAGCAGTTTATCGTTCCAGGGGGTTTACACCTTC
CASSLSFQGVYTF
>TRBJ2-7|.|TRBV18|.
TGTGCCAGCTCACCGAGGGGGTTCGGGCTAGCGGCTTACGAGCAGTACTTC
CASSPRGFGLAAYEQYF
>TRBJ1-1|.|TRBV7-9|TRBD1
TGTGCCAGCACGGACAGGGGTTGGTCTGAAGCTTTCTTT
CASTDRGWSEAFF
>TRBJ2-3|.|TRBV15|.
TGTGCCACCAGCATGCATCTCGGGAGTGGTGATACGCAGTATTTT
CATSMHLGSGDTQYF
>TRBJ1-4|.|TRBV7-9|TRBD1
TGTGCCAGCAGCTACGGGACAGTTAATGAAAAACTGTTTTTT
CASSYGTVNEKLFF
>TRBJ1-6|few|TRBV6-5|.
TGTGCCAGCAGTTACTCGCAGGGGAATAATTCACCCCTCCACTTT
CASSYSQGNNSPLHF
>TRBJ2-1|.|TRBV5-4|TRBD2
TGTGCCAGCAGCGGGCTAGCGGGAGAGGGCAACAATGAGCAGTTCTTC
CASSGLAGEGNNEQFF
>TRBJ1-4|.|TRBV7-5|.
TGTGCCAGAAGCTTAGCCCTACCCGAAGGGGGCGAAAAACTGTTTTTT
CARSLALPEGGEKLFF
>TRBJ2-1|once|TRBV6-5|.
TGTGCCAGCAGTTTACGGGAGTTAGGGGTAGAGTTCTTC
CASSLRELGVEFF
>TRBJ2-1|.|TRBV9|TRBD1
TGTGCCAGCAGCGTCCTCCAGGGGGATGAGCAGTTCTTC
CASSVLQGDEQFF
>TRBJ2-5|.|TRBV4-2|TRBD2
TGTGCCAGCAGCTATTATAGCGGGGGGCAAGAGACCCAGTACTTC
CASSYYSGGQETQYF
>TRBJ2-1|.|TRBV7-3|.
TGTGCCAGCAGCCCACTACGGTATGAGCAGTTCTTC
CASSPLRYEQFF
>TRBJ1-1|.|TRBV7-9|.
TGTGCCAGCAGCGACCCCGGACAGTTTAACACTGAAGCTTTCTTT
CASSDPGQFNTEAFF
>TRBJ1-2|once|TRBV9|TRBD1
TGTGCCAGCAGCGATAGCGGGACAGAGGTTTCCGGCTACACCTTC
CASSDSGTEVSGYTF
>TRBJ2-7|.|TRBV30|TRBD2
TGTGCCTGGAGTGTAAAGATTAGCGGGGCCTCCTACGAGCAGTACTTC
CAWSVKISGASYEQYF
>TRBJ2-7|few|TRBV4-3|.
TGCGCCAGCAGCCAAGATTGGCCAGGGCTCGAGCAGTACTTC
CASSQDWPGLEQYF
>TRBJ2-4|.|TRBV18|.
TGTGCCAGCTCACCGGGGTCCGGGGAAGGGAGCATTCAGTACTTC
CASSPGSGEGSIQYF
>TRBJ1-2|.|TRBV15|.
TGTGCCACCAGCAGAGATATGACCGGGGAGAGTGGCTACACCTTC
CATSRDMTGESGYTF
>TRBJ1-3|.|TRBV7-9|.
TGTGCCAGCAGCTTAGGAGTCGGAAACACCATATATTTT
CASSLGVGNTIYF
>TRBJ2-7|.|TRBV27|TRBD2
TGTGCCAGCAGCTTTAGCGGGAGGAACGAGCAGTACTTC
CASSFSGRNEQYF
>TRBJ1-2|.|TRBV9|.
TGTGCCAGCAGGCGGGATAACTATGGCTACACCTTC
CASRRDNYGYTF
>TRBJ2-7|.|TRBV30|.
TGTGCCTCCCGGGACACTCTACTCTACGAGCAGTACTTC
CASRDTLLYEQYF
>TRBJ2-7|once|TRBV18|.
TGTGCCAGCTCACCCGACGGCTCAGACGGGTACGAGCAGTACTTC
CASSPDGSDGYEQYF
>TRBJ1-1|.|TRBV5-1|.
TGCGCCAGCAGCTCTGGGCAGGAGAACACTGAAGCTTTCTTT
CASSSGQENTEAFF